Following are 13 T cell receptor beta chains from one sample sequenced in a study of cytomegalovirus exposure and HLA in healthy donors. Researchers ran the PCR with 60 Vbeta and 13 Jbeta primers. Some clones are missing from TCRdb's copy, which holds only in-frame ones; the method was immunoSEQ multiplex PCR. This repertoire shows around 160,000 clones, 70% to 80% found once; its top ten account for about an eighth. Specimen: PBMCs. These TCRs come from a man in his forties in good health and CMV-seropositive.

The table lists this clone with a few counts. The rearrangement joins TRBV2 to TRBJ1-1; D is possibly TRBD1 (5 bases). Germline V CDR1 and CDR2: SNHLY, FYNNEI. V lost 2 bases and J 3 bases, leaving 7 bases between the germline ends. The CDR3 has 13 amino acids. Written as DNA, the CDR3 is TGTGCCAGCAGTGAACAGGGTTACACTGAAGCTTTCTTT. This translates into CASSEQGYTEAFF.

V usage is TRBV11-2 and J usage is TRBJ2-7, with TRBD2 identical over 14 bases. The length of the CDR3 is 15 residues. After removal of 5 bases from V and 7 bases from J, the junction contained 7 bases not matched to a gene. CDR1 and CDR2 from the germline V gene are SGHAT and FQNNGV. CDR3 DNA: TGTGCCAGCAGCCCTCCGGGACTAGCGGGAGAAGAGCAGTACTTC. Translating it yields CASSPPGLAGEEQYF.

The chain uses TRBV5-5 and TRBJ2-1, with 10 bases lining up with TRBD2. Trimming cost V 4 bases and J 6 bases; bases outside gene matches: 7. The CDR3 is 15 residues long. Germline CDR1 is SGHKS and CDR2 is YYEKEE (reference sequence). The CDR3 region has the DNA TGTGCCAGCAGCGGTCCGGGACTAGCGCCCAATGAGCAGTTCTTC. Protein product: CASSGPGLAPNEQFF.

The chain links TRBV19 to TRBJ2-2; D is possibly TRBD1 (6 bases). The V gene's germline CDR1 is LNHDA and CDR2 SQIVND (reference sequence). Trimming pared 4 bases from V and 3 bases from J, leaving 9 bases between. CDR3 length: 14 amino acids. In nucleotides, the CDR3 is TGTGCCAGTAGTAAGACAGGTTACACCGGGGAGCTGTTTTTT. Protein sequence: CASSKTGYTGELFF.

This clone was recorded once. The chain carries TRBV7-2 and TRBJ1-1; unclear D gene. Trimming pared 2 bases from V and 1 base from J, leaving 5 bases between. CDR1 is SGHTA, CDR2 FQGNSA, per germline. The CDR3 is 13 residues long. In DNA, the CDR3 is TGTGCCAGCAGCTTATACGGGAACACTGAAGCTTTCTTT. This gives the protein CASSLYGNTEAFF.

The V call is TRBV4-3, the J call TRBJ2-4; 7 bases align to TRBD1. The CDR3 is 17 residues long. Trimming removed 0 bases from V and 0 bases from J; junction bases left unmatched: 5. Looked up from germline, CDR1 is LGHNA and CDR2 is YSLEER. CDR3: CASSQERTGLAKNIQYF. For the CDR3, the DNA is TGCGCCAGCAGCCAAGAAAGGACAGGCCTAGCCAAAAACATTCAGTACTTC.

The CDR3 DNA follows: TGCAGTGTAGTCCTCTTGACTGAAGCTTTCTTT. It codes for CSVVLLTEAFF. The chain carries TRBV20-1 and TRBJ1-1; D uncertain. The germline V gene encodes CDR1 DFQATT and CDR2 SNEGSKA (reference sequence). The CDR3 covers 11 residues. The V end lost 7 bases, the J end lost 5 bases, and 11 bases lay between the germline ends.

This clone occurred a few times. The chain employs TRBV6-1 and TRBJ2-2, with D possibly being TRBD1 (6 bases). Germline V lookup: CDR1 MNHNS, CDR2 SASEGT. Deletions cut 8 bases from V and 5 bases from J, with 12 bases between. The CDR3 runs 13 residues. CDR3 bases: TGTGCCAGCGGACAGAGGTTGACCGGGGAGCTGTTTTTT. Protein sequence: CASGQRLTGELFF.

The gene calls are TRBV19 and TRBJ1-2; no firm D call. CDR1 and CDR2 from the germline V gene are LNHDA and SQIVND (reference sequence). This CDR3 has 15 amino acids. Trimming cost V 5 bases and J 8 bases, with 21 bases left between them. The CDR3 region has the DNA TGTGCCAGTAGTGCCGTCCCGGGAGTCCCTGGGGGCTACACCTTC. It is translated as CASSAVPGVPGGYTF.

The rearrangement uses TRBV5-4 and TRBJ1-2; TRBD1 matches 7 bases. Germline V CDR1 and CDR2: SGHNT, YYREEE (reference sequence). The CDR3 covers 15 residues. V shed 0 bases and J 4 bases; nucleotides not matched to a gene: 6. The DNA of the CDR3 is TGTGCCAGCAGCTTGGGGTCGACAGGGCCCTATGGCTACACCTTC. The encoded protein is CASSLGSTGPYGYTF.

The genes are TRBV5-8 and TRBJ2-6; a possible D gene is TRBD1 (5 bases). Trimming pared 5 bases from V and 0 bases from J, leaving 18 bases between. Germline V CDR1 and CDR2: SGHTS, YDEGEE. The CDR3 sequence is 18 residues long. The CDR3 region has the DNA TGTGCCAGCAGTCAGATCAGGGTGAGGTCCTCTGGGGCCAACGTCCTGACTTTC. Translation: CASSQIRVRSSGANVLTF.

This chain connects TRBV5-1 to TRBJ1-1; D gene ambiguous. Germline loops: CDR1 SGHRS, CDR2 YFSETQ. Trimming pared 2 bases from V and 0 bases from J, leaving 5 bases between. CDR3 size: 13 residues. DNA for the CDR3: TGCGCCAGCAGCTTCCTAATGAACACTGAAGCTTTCTTT. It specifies CASSFLMNTEAFF.

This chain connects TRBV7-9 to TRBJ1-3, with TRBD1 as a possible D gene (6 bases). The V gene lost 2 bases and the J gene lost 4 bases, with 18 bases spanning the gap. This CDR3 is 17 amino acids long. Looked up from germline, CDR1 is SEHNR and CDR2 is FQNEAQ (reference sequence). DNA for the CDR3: TGTGCCAGCAGCTTATTCCGGCCCCGTGGGGGCGGAAACACCATATATTTT. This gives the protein CASSLFRPRGGGNTIYF.